Below, 23 T cell receptor beta chains from the same sample are listed, as sequenced in a study of CD8+ T cells in alopecia areata. cDNA reverse transcribed from extracted RNA served as the sequencing template. Data came from immunoSEQ multiplex PCR; TCRdb stores just in-frame clones and leaves some out. The profile shows approximately 140,000 clones, over 70% of them singletons. Sequences were derived from CD8+ T cells sorted from blood, sampled at week 0. These TCRs come from a human donor with alopecia areata.

This chain links TRBV29-1 with TRBJ2-6; D possibly corresponds to TRBD1 (5 bases). With 2 bases removed from V and 6 bases from J, the gap between germline ends came to 14 bases. The CDR3 has 15 residues. CDR1 is SQVTM and CDR2 is ANQGSEA in the germline V gene. As DNA, the CDR3 is TGCAGCGTTGAATATTGGTCAGGGCCGGCCAACGTCCTGACTTTC. It codes for CSVEYWSGPANVLTF.

Notes on this clone: One junction end does not reproduce the germline sequence, and a read error may be involved. The same CDR3 can be traced to other DNA sequences in this sample. This chain connects TRBV4-1 to TRBJ1-2, with 10 positions matching TRBD1. The CDR3 length is 15 residues. Germline V gene data show CDR1 as MGHRA and CDR2 as YSYEKL. Written as DNA, the CDR3 is TGCGCCAGTAGCCCGACAGGGGGCGATTTGTATGGCTACACCTTC. As protein: CASSPTGGDLYGYTF.

The V gene is TRBV5-1, the J gene TRBJ2-1, with 9 bases fitting TRBD1. The CDR3 contains 13 residues. J was trimmed by 7 bases and V by 4 bases; bases with no gene match: 3. Germline assignment: CDR1 SGHRS and CDR2 YFSETQ. This CDR3 reads CASSDGQGNEQFF. In nucleotides, the CDR3 is TGCGCCAGCAGCGACGGACAGGGGAATGAGCAGTTCTTC.

CDR3 loop: CASSSTRERDYGYTF. The CDR3 nucleotides read TGTGCCAGCAGTTCGACGCGCGAGAGGGACTATGGCTACACCTTC. V is TRBV9 and J is TRBJ1-2; D gene uncertain. Trimming removed 5 bases at V and 3 bases at J, with 17 bases between. This CDR3 is built from 15 residues. CDR1 SGDLS and CDR2 YYNGEE come from the germline V gene.

The chain employs TRBV7-8 and TRBJ2-7; unclear D gene. This CDR3 has 13 amino acids. Germline CDR1 SGHVS, CDR2 FQNEAQ. V was pared by 2 bases and J by 2 bases, with 7 bases between. CDR3 bases: TGTGCCAGCAGCTTACGGGCGCCCTACGAGCAGTACTTC. Protein sequence: CASSLRAPYEQYF.

This chain connects TRBV29-1 to TRBJ2-2; no clear D gene. Trimming took off 1 base at V and 4 bases at J, with 7 bases between the two ends. Per germline, CDR1 SQVTM and CDR2 ANQGSEA. There are 13 residues in the CDR3. This CDR3 reads CSVEGSSTGELFF. CDR3 in DNA: TGCAGCGTTGAAGGCTCTTCCACCGGGGAGCTGTTTTTT.

About this clone: Other DNA variants within this sample encode the same CDR3. This chain uses TRBV29-1 with TRBJ2-2; 9 nucleotides agree with TRBD1. Germline lookup yields CDR1 SQVTM and CDR2 ANQGSEA. J lost 6 bases, V lost 4 bases, and 3 bases had no gene match. This CDR3 contains 13 residues. The DNA for the CDR3 is TGCAGCGTTGGACAGGGGGAACCCGGGGAGCTGTTTTTT. Protein sequence: CSVGQGEPGELFF.

The rearrangement uses TRBV10-3 and TRBJ2-2; D gene ambiguous. V was shortened by 0 bases and J by 4 bases, with 15 bases between the two germline ends. From germline, CDR1 is ENHRY and CDR2 SYGVKD. This CDR3 spans 17 amino acids. CDR3 bases: TGTGCCATCAGTGAGTCGATCTTTGCAATGAGCACCGGGGAGCTGTTTTTT. It specifies CAISESIFAMSTGELFF.

This chain uses TRBV27 with TRBJ1-2, with D maybe TRBD1 (5 bases). This CDR3 is built from 15 residues. Deletions cut 0 bases from V and 5 bases from J, with 13 bases between. The germline gives CDR1 MNHEY, CDR2 SMNVEV (reference sequence). CDR3 protein: CASSLSVGTLYGYTF. The CDR3 DNA follows: TGTGCCAGCAGTTTATCTGTCGGGACCCTATATGGCTACACCTTC.

This clone has just one count. The chain recombines TRBV25-1 with TRBJ1-2; D is perhaps TRBD1 (6 bases). Germline V CDR1 and CDR2: MGHDK, SYGVNS. Between the trimmed V and J ends, which lost 3 bases and 0 bases, there was a span of 14 bases. This CDR3 comprises 16 residues. The CDR3 bases are TGTGCCAGCAGTGATCCACAGGGCTCTTCTAACTATGGCTACACCTTC. It specifies CASSDPQGSSNYGYTF.

This clone has only one observation. The CDR3, as DNA: TGCGCCAGCAGCCCCTCCACTAACTATGGCTACACCTTC. The encoded protein is CASSPSTNYGYTF. This sequence joins TRBV4-1 and TRBJ1-2; D gene uncertain. Trimming left V 4 bases short and J 0 bases short, with 6 bases between. Germline CDR1 is MGHRA and CDR2 is YSYEKL. The CDR3 has 13 residues.

This chain connects TRBV5-6 to TRBJ2-7; 8 bases fit TRBD2. The V gene's germline CDR1 is SGHDT and CDR2 YYEEEE. The CDR3 is made up of 15 amino acids. The trim removed 3 bases at V and 5 bases at J, leaving 10 bases unmatched. The CDR3 reads CASSYLGTSHDEQYF. The CDR3 bases are TGTGCCAGCAGCTACCTGGGGACTAGTCACGACGAGCAGTACTTC.

This chain joins TRBV5-1 and TRBJ2-1; 7 nucleotides line up with TRBD2. Trimming removed 1 base from V and 7 bases from J; junction bases left unmatched: 5. CDR1 SGHRS and CDR2 YFSETQ come from the germline V gene. The CDR3 sequence is 14 residues long. CDR3 loop: CASSLTSALNEQFF. DNA of the CDR3: TGCGCCAGCAGCTTGACTAGCGCCTTGAATGAGCAGTTCTTC.

This clone was seen once. V and J are TRBV29-1 and TRBJ2-1; D not resolved. Trimming shortened V by 6 bases and J by 7 bases, and 10 bases separated the two germline ends. In germline, CDR1 is SQVTM, CDR2 ANQGSEA. There are 11 residues in the CDR3. The CDR3 sequence is CSVLGINEQFF. In DNA, the CDR3 is TGCAGCGTCTTAGGTATTAATGAGCAGTTCTTC.

This rearrangement joins TRBV29-1 to TRBJ1-6; no definite D call. CDR1 is SQVTM, CDR2 ANQGSEA, per germline. There are 13 residues in the CDR3. The V gene lost 3 bases and the J gene lost 8 bases, with 11 bases spanning the gap. The CDR3 is CSVESGEDSPLHF. The CDR3 DNA reads TGCAGCGTTGAGAGCGGGGAGGATTCACCCCTCCACTTT.

This clone was picked up one time. The V gene is TRBV30, the J gene TRBJ2-6; the match to TRBD2 covers 7 bases. The V and J ends lost 1 base and 4 bases, in that order; junction bases with no gene match: 7. This CDR3 is 16 amino acids long. Germline V gene sequence: CDR1 GTSNPN, CDR2 SVGIG (reference sequence). DNA for the CDR3: TGTGCCTGGAGTGAGGAGGGACTATACGGGGCCAACGTCCTGACTTTC. Encoded protein: CAWSEEGLYGANVLTF.

The V call is TRBV4-1, the J call TRBJ1-5; 8 bases are a match to TRBD1. The V gene end was trimmed by 5 bases and the J gene end by 4 bases; junction bases not matched to a gene: 7. Germline assignment: CDR1 MGHRA and CDR2 YSYEKL. The CDR3 is 15 residues long. The CDR3 bases are TGCGCCAGCAGCGTTGGACAGGGCGGGAATCAGCCCCAGCATTTT. It encodes CASSVGQGGNQPQHF.

V usage is TRBV7-8 and J usage is TRBJ2-1; tentatively, D is TRBD1 or TRBD2 (5 bases each). This CDR3 is 16 amino acids long. V was trimmed by 5 bases and J by 5 bases, leaving 19 bases between them. Per germline, CDR1 SGHVS and CDR2 FQNEAQ. CDR3 nucleotide sequence: TGTGCCAGCAGCGCTAATATGGGGGATCTCGACAATGAGCAGTTCTTC. As protein: CASSANMGDLDNEQFF.

V usage is TRBV19 and J usage is TRBJ2-7; the match to TRBD2 covers 8 bases. J gave up 1 base and V 10 bases, and 9 bases lay outside the gene matches. This CDR3 comprises 14 residues. Germline assignment: CDR1 LNHDA and CDR2 SQIVND (reference sequence). The CDR3 nucleotides read TGTGCCACCCGGCCGCTAGCGGGTTCCTACGAGCAGTACTTC. The encoded protein is CATRPLAGSYEQYF.

This chain connects TRBV19 to TRBJ2-2; D is unresolved. The CDR3 is 14 residues long. CDR1 is LNHDA and CDR2 is SQIVND in the germline V gene (reference sequence). Deletions cut 7 bases from V and 6 bases from J, with 15 bases between. DNA of the CDR3: TGTGCCAGTACCACCCTGGGCAGCTCCGGGGAGCTGTTTTTT. It codes for CASTTLGSSGELFF. Full variable domain (remainder filled in from reference TRBV19 and TRBJ2-2): DGGITQSPKYLFRKEGQNVTLSCEQNLNHDAMYWYRQDPGQGLRLIYYSQIVNDFQKGDIAEGYSVSREKKESFPLTVTSAQKNPTAFYLCASTTLGSSGELFFGEGSRLTVL.

The chain joins TRBV11-2 to TRBJ2-3; no clear D. V shed 2 bases and J shed 0 bases, with 9 bases lying between them. Germline values: CDR1 SGHAT, CDR2 FQNNGV. The CDR3 loop spans 15 amino acids. This chain's CDR3 is CASSLRQDSTDTQYF. The CDR3 nucleotides are TGTGCCAGCAGCTTACGTCAGGATAGCACAGATACGCAGTATTTT.

The chain has TRBV12-5 and TRBJ2-1; 10 nucleotides line up with TRBD2. This CDR3 comprises 15 residues. Losses at the gene ends were 1 base for V and 8 bases for J; bases not matched to a gene: 5. CDR1 and CDR2 from the germline V gene are LGHNT and FRNRAP. CDR3 bases: TGTGCTAGTGGTTTGGGCGGGACTAGCGTTTATGAGCAGTTCTTC. The encoded protein is CASGLGGTSVYEQFF.

This clone was picked up one time. The V gene is TRBV7-9, the J gene TRBJ2-1; 10 nucleotides match TRBD1. V was pared by 1 base and J by 1 base, with 4 bases of the junction left unmatched. CDR3 length equals 17 residues. The germline V gene encodes CDR1 SEHNR and CDR2 FQNEAQ (reference sequence). The CDR3 nucleotides read TGTGCCAGCAGCTTAGAACGGGACAGGGGATCCTACAATGAGCAGTTCTTC. Encoded protein: CASSLERDRGSYNEQFF.